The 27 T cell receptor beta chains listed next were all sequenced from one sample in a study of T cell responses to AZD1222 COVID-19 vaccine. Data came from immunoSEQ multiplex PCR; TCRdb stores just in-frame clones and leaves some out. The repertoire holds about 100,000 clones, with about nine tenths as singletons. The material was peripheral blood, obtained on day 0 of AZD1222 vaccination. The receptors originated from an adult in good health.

The CDR3 coding sequence is TGCGCCAGCAGCGGGACAGGGCGGGGTGAAAAACTGTTTTTT. Translated, it gives CASSGTGRGEKLFF. The chain carries TRBV5-1 and TRBJ1-4, with TRBD1 matching over 9 bases. V trimming: 4 bases; J trimming: 7 bases; junction bases outside the gene matches: 5. The CDR3 totals 14 residues. The germline gives CDR1 SGHRS, CDR2 YFSETQ.

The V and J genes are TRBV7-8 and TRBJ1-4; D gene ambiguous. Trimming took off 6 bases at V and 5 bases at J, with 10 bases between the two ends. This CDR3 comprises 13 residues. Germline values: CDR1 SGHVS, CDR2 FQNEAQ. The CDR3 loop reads CASSGSANEKLFF. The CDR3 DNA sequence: TGTGCCAGCAGTGGCAGTGCAAATGAAAAACTGTTTTTT.

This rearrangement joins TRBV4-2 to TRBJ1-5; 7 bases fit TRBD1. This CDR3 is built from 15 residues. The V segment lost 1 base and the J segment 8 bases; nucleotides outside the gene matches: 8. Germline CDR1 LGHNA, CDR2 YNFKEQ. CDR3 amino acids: CASSQVDRQLEPQHF. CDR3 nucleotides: TGTGCCAGCAGCCAAGTGGACAGGCAACTGGAGCCCCAGCATTTT.

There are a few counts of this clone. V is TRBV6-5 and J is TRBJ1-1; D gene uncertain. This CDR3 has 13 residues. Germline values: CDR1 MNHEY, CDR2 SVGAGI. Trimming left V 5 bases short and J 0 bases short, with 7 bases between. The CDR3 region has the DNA TGTGCCAGCAGTCAGACTATGAACACTGAAGCTTTCTTT. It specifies CASSQTMNTEAFF.

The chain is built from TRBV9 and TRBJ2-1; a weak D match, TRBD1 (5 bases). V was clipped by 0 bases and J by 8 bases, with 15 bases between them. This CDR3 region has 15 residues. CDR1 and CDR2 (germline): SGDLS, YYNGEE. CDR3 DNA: TGTGCCAGCAGCGTAGGGGGCCTATCCGGCGATGAGCAGTTCTTC. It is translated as CASSVGGLSGDEQFF.

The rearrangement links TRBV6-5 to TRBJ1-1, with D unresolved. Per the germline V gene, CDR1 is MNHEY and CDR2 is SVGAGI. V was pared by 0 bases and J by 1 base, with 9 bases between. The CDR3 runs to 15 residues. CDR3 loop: CASSYSSLGNTEAFF. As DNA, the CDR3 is TGTGCCAGCAGTTACTCGTCCTTGGGGAACACTGAAGCTTTCTTT.

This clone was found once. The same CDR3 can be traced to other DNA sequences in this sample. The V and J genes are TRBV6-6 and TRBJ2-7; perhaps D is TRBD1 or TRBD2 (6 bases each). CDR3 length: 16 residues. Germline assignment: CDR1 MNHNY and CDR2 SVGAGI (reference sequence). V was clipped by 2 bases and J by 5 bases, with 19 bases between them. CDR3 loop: CASSYTEGQGYHEQYF. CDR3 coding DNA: TGTGCCAGCAGTTACACGGAGGGGCAGGGGTACCACGAGCAGTACTTC.

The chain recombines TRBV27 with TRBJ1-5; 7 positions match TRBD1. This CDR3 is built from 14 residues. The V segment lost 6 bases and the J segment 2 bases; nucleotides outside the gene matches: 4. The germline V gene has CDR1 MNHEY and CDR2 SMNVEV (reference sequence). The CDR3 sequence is CASRVTGGNQPQHF. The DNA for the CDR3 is TGTGCCAGCAGAGTTACAGGGGGCAATCAGCCCCAGCATTTT.

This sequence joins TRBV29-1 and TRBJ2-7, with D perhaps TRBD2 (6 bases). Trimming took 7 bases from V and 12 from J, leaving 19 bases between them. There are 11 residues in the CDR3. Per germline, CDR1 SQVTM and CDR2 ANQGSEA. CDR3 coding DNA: TGCAGCGCCCACACCCCTAAGCGGGTGTACTTC. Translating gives CSAHTPKRVYF.

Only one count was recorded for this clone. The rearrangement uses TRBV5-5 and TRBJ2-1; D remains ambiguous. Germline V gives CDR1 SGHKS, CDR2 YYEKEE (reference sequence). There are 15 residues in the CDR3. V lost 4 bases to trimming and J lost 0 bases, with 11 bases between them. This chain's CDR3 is CASSRPESSYNEQFF. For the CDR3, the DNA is TGTGCCAGCAGCCGACCGGAAAGCTCCTACAATGAGCAGTTCTTC.

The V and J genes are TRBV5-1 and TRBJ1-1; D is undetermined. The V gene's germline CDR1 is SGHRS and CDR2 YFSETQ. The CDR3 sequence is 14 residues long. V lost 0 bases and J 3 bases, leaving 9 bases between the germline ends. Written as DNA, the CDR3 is TGCGCCAGCAGCTTGGCCGAGAAGGACACTGAAGCTTTCTTT. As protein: CASSLAEKDTEAFF.

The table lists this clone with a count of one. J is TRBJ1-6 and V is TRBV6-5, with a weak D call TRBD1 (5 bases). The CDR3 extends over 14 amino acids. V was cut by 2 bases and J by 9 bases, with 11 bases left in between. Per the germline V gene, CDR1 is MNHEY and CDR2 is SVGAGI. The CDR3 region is CASSYEGMGSPLHF. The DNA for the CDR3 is TGTGCCAGCAGTTACGAGGGGATGGGTTCACCCCTCCACTTT.

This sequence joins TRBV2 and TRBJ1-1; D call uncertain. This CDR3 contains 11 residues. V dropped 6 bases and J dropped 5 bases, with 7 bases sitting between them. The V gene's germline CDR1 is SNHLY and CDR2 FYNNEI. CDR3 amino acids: CASRGQTEAFF. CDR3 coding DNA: TGTGCCAGCAGGGGTCAAACTGAAGCTTTCTTT.

CDR3 residues: CASSEQGARTDTQYF. The CDR3 nucleotides are TGTGCCAGCTCCGAACAGGGGGCTCGCACAGATACGCAGTATTTT. V is TRBV6-5 and J is TRBJ2-3; 9 bases are shared with TRBD1. Germline assignment: CDR1 MNHEY and CDR2 SVGAGI. V was pared by 8 bases and J by 1 base, with 7 bases of the junction left unmatched. The CDR3 consists of 15 residues.

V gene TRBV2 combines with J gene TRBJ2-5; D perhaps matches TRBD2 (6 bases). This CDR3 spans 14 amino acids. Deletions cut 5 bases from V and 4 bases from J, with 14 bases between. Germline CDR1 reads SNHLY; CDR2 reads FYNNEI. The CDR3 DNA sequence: TGTGCCAGCAGTAGAGCCGGAGGGCCAGAGACCCAGTACTTC. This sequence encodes CASSRAGGPETQYF.

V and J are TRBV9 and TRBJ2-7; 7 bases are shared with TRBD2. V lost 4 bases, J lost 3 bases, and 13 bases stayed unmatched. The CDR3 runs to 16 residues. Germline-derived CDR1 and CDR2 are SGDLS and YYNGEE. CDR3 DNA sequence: TGTGCCAGCAGCCCGGCCGGGGTAGCGGGCCTCTACGAGCAGTACTTC. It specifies CASSPAGVAGLYEQYF.

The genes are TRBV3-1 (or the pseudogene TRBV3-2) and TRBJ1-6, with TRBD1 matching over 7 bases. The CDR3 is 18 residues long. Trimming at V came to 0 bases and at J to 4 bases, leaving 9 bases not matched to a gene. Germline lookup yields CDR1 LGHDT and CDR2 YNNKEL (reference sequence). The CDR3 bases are TGTGCCAGCAGCCAAGACCCGCTTACAGGGGCTTATAATTCACCCCTCCACTTT. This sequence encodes CASSQDPLTGAYNSPLHF.

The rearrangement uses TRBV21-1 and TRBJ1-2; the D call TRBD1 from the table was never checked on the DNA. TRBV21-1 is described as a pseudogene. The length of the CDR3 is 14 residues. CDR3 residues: CASSKVAGRYGYTF. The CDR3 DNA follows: TGTGCCAGCAGCAAGGTTGCAGGGCGTTATGGCTACACCTTC.

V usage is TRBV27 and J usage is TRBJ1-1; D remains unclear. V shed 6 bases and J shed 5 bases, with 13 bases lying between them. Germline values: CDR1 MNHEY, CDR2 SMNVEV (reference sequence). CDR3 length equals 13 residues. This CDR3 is CASSRRAGTEAFF. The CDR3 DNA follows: TGTGCCAGCAGCCGGAGGGCTGGGACTGAAGCTTTCTTT.

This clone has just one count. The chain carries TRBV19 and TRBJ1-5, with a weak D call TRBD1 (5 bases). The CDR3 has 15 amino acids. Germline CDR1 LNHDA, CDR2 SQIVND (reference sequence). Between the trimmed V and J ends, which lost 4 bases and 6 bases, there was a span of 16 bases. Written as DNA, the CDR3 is TGTGCCAGTAGTACCGAGGGGTCGGGGCCTCAGCCCCAGCATTTT. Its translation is CASSTEGSGPQPQHF.

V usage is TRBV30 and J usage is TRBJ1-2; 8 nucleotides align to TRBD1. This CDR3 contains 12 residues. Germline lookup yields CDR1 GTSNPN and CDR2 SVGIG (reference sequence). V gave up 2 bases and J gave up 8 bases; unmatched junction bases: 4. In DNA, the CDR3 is TGTGCCTGGAGTCAGGGGGCTGTCGGCTACACCTTC. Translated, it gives CAWSQGAVGYTF.

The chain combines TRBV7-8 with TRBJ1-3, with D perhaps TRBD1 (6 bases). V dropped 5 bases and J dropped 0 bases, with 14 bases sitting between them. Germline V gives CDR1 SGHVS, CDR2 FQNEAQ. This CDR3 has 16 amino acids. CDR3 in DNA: TGTGCCAGCAGCGCCTGGGGGCTGCTCTCTGGAAACACCATATATTTT. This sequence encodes CASSAWGLLSGNTIYF.

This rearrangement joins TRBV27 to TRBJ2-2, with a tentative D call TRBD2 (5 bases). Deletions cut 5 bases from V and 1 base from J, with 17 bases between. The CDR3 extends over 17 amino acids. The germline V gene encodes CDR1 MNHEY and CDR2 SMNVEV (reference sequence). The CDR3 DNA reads TGTGCCAGCAGTCTGAGCCGGGATCTTTGGAACACCGGGGAGCTGTTTTTT. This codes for CASSLSRDLWNTGELFF.

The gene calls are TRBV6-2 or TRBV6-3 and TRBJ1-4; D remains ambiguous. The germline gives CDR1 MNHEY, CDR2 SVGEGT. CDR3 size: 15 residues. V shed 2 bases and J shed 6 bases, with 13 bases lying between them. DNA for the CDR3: TGTGCCAGCAGTTACCAGGTCTCGGAGTATGAAAAACTGTTTTTT. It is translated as CASSYQVSEYEKLFF.

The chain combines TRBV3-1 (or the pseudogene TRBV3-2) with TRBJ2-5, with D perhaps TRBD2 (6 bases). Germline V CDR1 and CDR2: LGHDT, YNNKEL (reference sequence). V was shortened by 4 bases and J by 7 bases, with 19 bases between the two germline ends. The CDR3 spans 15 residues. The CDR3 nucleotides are TGTGCCAGCAGCCCCAACAGCGGGCCCGCGTCGACCCAGTACTTC. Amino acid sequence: CASSPNSGPASTQYF.

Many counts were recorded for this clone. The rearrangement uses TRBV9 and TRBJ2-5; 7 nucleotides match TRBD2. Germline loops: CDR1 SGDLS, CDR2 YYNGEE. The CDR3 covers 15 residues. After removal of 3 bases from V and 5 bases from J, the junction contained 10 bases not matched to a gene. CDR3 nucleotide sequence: TGTGCCAGCAGCGAGCGTGCGGGAGAGCTCGAGACCCAGTACTTC. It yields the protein CASSERAGELETQYF. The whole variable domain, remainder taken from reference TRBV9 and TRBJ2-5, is DSGVTQTPKHLITATGQRVTLRCSPRSGDLSVYWYQQSLDQGLQFLIQYYNGEERAKGNILERFSAQQFPDLHSELNLSSLELGDSALYFCASSERAGELETQYFGPGTRLLVL.

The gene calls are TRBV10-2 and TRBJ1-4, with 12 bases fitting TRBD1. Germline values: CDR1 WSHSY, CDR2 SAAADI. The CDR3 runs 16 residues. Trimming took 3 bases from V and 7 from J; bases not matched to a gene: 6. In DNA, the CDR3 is TGCGCCAGCAGTGATATGGGACAGGGGGCGTCTGAAAAACTGTTTTTT. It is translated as CASSDMGQGASEKLFF.